This is a list of T cell receptor beta chains from one sample in a study of OX40 agonist ivuxolimab in advanced cancers. The table came from immunoSEQ multiplex PCR; TCRdb's copy has only in-frame clones and leaves some out. The data hold 80,000 to 95,000 clones, with about 92% observed a single time. This material consisted of CD4+ or CD8+ T cells sorted from blood, taken in a trial of the OX40 agonist ivuxolimab. The receptor set was obtained from an adult with an advanced solid tumor such as melanoma, head and neck, liver or kidney cancer. CDR3s include the opening cysteine and the closing phenylalanine or tryptophan. D genes are given only for firm matches.

j_call | v_call | d_call | cdr3_aa
TRBJ2-2 | TRBV4-1 | NA | CASSQVGTNTGELFF
TRBJ2-2 | TRBV21-1 | NA | CASRRGGDGELFF
TRBJ2-1 | TRBV7-2 | NA | CASSYRGFIEQFF
TRBJ2-7 | TRBV5-4 | TRBD2 | CASSQVRAGGNEQYF
TRBJ2-5 | TRBV19 | TRBD2 | CASRTSGSRETQYF
TRBJ2-7 | TRBV11-2 | NA | CASSFIGSYEQYF
TRBJ1-2 | TRBV6-5 | TRBD1 | CASRNSGGNANGYTF
TRBJ1-4 | TRBV5-1 | NA | CASSPDSTGQLFF
TRBJ1-5 | TRBV28 | NA | CASGTINQPQHF
TRBJ1-1 | TRBV5-1 | NA | CASRSGTENEAFF
TRBJ2-7 | TRBV9 | NA | CASSATGSYEQYF
TRBJ2-1 | TRBV19 | NA | CASSIWRIEGGDEQFF
TRBJ1-6 | TRBV5-3 | TRBD1 | CASSRQGDSPLHF
TRBJ2-3 | TRBV28 | NA | CASAKPPDTQYF
TRBJ1-1 | TRBV28 | NA | CASSPGGANTEAFF
TRBJ2-3 | TRBV19 | NA | CASSQTSGGTASTDTQYF
TRBJ2-3 | TRBV6-5 | NA | CASSYRPGTGTDTQYF
TRBJ1-1 | TRBV21-1 | NA | CASSSDRDGGTEAFF
TRBJ1-6 | TRBV6-5 | NA | CASSGKAGSSPLHF
TRBJ2-7 | TRBV7-2 | NA | CASSPHRWGVTFYEQYF
TRBJ2-3 | TRBV29-1 | NA | CSVVVGGSTDTQYF
TRBJ2-7 | TRBV6-6 | NA | CASQDSSYEQYF
TRBJ2-1 | TRBV2 | NA | CARSGGRLAGSNEQFF
TRBJ2-5 | TRBV18 | NA | CASSPGETQYF
TRBJ2-1 | TRBV21-1 | NA | CASSSDSISGRSDNEQFF
TRBJ1-4 | TRBV21-1 | NA | CASSKAPPGTGNEKLFF
TRBJ2-1 | TRBV10-1 | NA | CASSQQRSSYNEQFF
TRBJ2-5 | TRBV5-4 | TRBD1 | CASSQSRQGRQETQYF
TRBJ2-2 | TRBV27 | NA | CASSPRRRRNTGELFF
TRBJ1-3 | TRBV5-4 | NA | CASSSQFSSGNTIYF
TRBJ2-7 | TRBV19 | NA | CASSIGLGSHEQYF
TRBJ1-1 | TRBV19 | NA | CASSITGRNTEAFF
TRBJ2-3 | TRBV5-1 | NA | CASSLGAYGDTQYF
TRBJ2-1 | TRBV6-5 | TRBD2 | CASRVAGGPYNEQFF
TRBJ2-1 | TRBV5-1 | TRBD2 | CASSFTLAGGGGNEQFF
TRBJ2-7 | TRBV5-6 | NA | CASSLREDYEQYF
TRBJ1-1 | TRBV5-1 | NA | CASSPGHVAVMNTEAFF
TRBJ1-2 | TRBV6-1 | NA | CASKISEQNYGYTF
TRBJ1-1 | TRBV29-1 | NA | CSVERVEGEEAFF
TRBJ1-1 | TRBV6-4 | TRBD1 | CASRALGGQGNTEAFF
TRBJ1-2 | TRBV7-4 | NA | CASSSDIDYGYTF
TRBJ1-1 | TRBV11-3 | NA | CASSYGDSPNTEAFF
TRBJ2-1 | TRBV4-1 | TRBD1 | CASSLRDRIDNEQFF
TRBJ2-5 | TRBV11-3 | TRBD2 | CASSLDPGGRKTQYF
TRBJ2-6 | TRBV7-9 | TRBD2 | CASSLGGGSSGANVLTF
TRBJ2-7 | TRBV19 | NA | CASSIRVGGYPYEQYF